Listed below are T cell receptor beta chains from one sample, sequenced in a study of early T cells in non-severe SARS-CoV-2 infection. Each CDR3 protein gets one entry after TCRdb re-called the 5' RACE reads with MiXCR. Here the sample spans under 85,000 distinct CDR3 sequences, about an eighth being singletons. The specimen comprised whole blood, sampled at baseline. Every receptor here comes from an adult who was a healthcare worker with PCR-confirmed SARS-CoV-2 infection or an uninfected control (not recorded which). Both conserved end residues are part of each CDR3. The order of the fields is D gene, J gene, clone size, V gene, CDR3 DNA, CDR3 protein. The D gene is left open where the match is weak. Size values are once, few and many counts, or a class for expanded clones, and some rows have none.

d_gene: TRBD2
j_gene: TRBJ2-7
abundance: few
v_gene: TRBV4-3
CDR3nt: TGCGCCAGCAGCCAGGTGACTAGCGGGCCCTACGAGCAGTACTTC
CDR3aa: CASSQVTSGPYEQYF

d_gene: TRBD2
j_gene: TRBJ2-5
abundance: many
v_gene: TRBV19
CDR3nt: TGTGCCAGTAGCGACAGGGGACTAGCGGGAGTAGAGACCCAGTACTTC
CDR3aa: CASSDRGLAGVETQYF

d_gene: NA
j_gene: TRBJ2-3
abundance: many
v_gene: TRBV4-1
CDR3nt: TGCGCCAGCAGCCCGATCTTAAGAGATGATACGCAGTATTTT
CDR3aa: CASSPILRDDTQYF

d_gene: NA
j_gene: TRBJ1-3
abundance: few
v_gene: TRBV12-2
CDR3nt: TGTGCAAGTCGCTTAGTAATAGGCCGGGGACAGGCTACTGGAAACACCATATATTTT
CDR3aa: CASRLVIGRGQATGNTIYF

d_gene: NA
j_gene: TRBJ1-1
abundance: few
v_gene: TRBV6-2/TRBV6-3
CDR3nt: TGTGCCAGCTCTCCATTACCTCCGAACACTGAAGCTTTCTTT
CDR3aa: CASSPLPPNTEAFF

d_gene: NA
j_gene: TRBJ2-7
abundance: few
v_gene: TRBV11-2
CDR3nt: TGTGCCAGCAGCGTCCGGCCCAGCTCCTACGAGCAGTACTTC
CDR3aa: CASSVRPSSYEQYF

d_gene: NA
j_gene: TRBJ2-7
abundance: few
v_gene: TRBV7-2
CDR3nt: TGTGCCAGCAGCTCCGGGTATCGTCGGGAGCAGTACTTC
CDR3aa: CASSSGYRREQYF

d_gene: TRBD2
j_gene: TRBJ2-3
abundance: NA
v_gene: TRBV5-1
CDR3nt: TGCGCCAGCAGCTTCGGGGGGATGTTGACAGATACGCAGTATTTT
CDR3aa: CASSFGGMLTDTQYF

d_gene: NA
j_gene: TRBJ1-1
abundance: many
v_gene: TRBV20-1
CDR3nt: TGCAGTGCTCCGGGACAACAGAACACTGAAGCTTTCTTT
CDR3aa: CSAPGQQNTEAFF

d_gene: TRBD1
j_gene: TRBJ2-7
abundance: many
v_gene: TRBV5-1
CDR3nt: TGCGCCAGCAGTTCAACCGGGACACCCAGGGGGGAGCAGTACTTC
CDR3aa: CASSSTGTPRGEQYF

d_gene: NA
j_gene: TRBJ2-7
abundance: few
v_gene: TRBV5-1
CDR3nt: TGCGCCTCTAAAAAATTAACACCGGGCGACGAGCAGTACTTC
CDR3aa: CASKKLTPGDEQYF

d_gene: NA
j_gene: TRBJ2-3
abundance: many
v_gene: TRBV19
CDR3nt: TGTGCCAGTAGTATTAGCGGAATCACAGATACGCAGTATTTT
CDR3aa: CASSISGITDTQYF

d_gene: NA
j_gene: TRBJ2-7
abundance: many
v_gene: TRBV20-1
CDR3nt: TGCAGTGCTAGAGATCATGGCGAGCAGTACTTC
CDR3aa: CSARDHGEQYF

d_gene: TRBD2
j_gene: TRBJ2-3
abundance: few
v_gene: TRBV7-9
CDR3nt: TGTGCCAGCAGCTCGATTAGCGGGACAACTGATACGCAGTATTTT
CDR3aa: CASSSISGTTDTQYF

d_gene: NA
j_gene: TRBJ2-5
abundance: many
v_gene: TRBV19
CDR3nt: TGTGCCAGTAGTGGGGCAGGGCTCTGGCAAGAGACCCAGTACTTC
CDR3aa: CASSGAGLWQETQYF

d_gene: TRBD2
j_gene: TRBJ2-3
abundance: many
v_gene: TRBV5-1
CDR3nt: TGCGCCAGCACCACGCTAGCGGGAGGCGGCACAGATACGCAGTATTTT
CDR3aa: CASTTLAGGGTDTQYF

d_gene: TRBD1
j_gene: TRBJ2-1
abundance: NA
v_gene: TRBV29-1
CDR3nt: TGCAGCGTCCCGACAGGGGTAAATTACAATGAGCAGTTCTTC
CDR3aa: CSVPTGVNYNEQFF

d_gene: TRBD1
j_gene: TRBJ2-7
abundance: NA
v_gene: TRBV5-1
CDR3nt: TGCGCCAGCAGCTTGGCCCTCGGACAGGGGGCCCACGAGCAGTACTTC
CDR3aa: CASSLALGQGAHEQYF

d_gene: NA
j_gene: TRBJ1-5
abundance: NA
v_gene: TRBV6-2/TRBV6-3
CDR3nt: TGTGCCAGCAGTCCCTGGGAGGGCGTCGGCAATCAGCCCCAGCATTTT
CDR3aa: CASSPWEGVGNQPQHF

d_gene: NA
j_gene: TRBJ2-3
abundance: few
v_gene: TRBV4-1
CDR3nt: TGCGCCAGCAGCCAAGATCCGGGAAATACGCAGTATTTT
CDR3aa: CASSQDPGNTQYF

d_gene: NA
j_gene: TRBJ2-1
abundance: NA
v_gene: TRBV6-1
CDR3nt: TGTGCCAGCAGTGATAGTCAGGGTTATAACAATGAGCAGTTCTTC
CDR3aa: CASSDSQGYNNEQFF

d_gene: NA
j_gene: TRBJ1-3
abundance: many
v_gene: TRBV6-6
CDR3nt: TGTGCCAGCACTTTCAACCCTCTCAACACCATATATTTT
CDR3aa: CASTFNPLNTIYF

d_gene: NA
j_gene: TRBJ2-7
abundance: NA
v_gene: TRBV20-1
CDR3nt: TGCAGTGCTAGTTTAGCGGTGGGTTGGGGCGAGCAGTACTTC
CDR3aa: CSASLAVGWGEQYF

d_gene: TRBD1
j_gene: TRBJ2-3
abundance: NA
v_gene: TRBV19
CDR3nt: TGTGCCAGTTCCAACAGGGGAACAGATACGCAGTATTTT
CDR3aa: CASSNRGTDTQYF

d_gene: TRBD2
j_gene: TRBJ2-1
abundance: few
v_gene: TRBV11-3
CDR3nt: TGTGCCAGCAGCCCTAGCGGGATGGCCCCAGGTGAGCAGTTCTTC
CDR3aa: CASSPSGMAPGEQFF

d_gene: NA
j_gene: TRBJ2-5
abundance: many
v_gene: TRBV20-1
CDR3nt: TGCAGTGCTAGATTCGGCACCCACCAAGAGACCCAGTACTTC
CDR3aa: CSARFGTHQETQYF

d_gene: NA
j_gene: TRBJ1-1
abundance: NA
v_gene: TRBV4-1
CDR3nt: TGCGCCAGCAGCCAGGTACCCATGAACACTGAAGCTTTCTTT
CDR3aa: CASSQVPMNTEAFF

d_gene: TRBD2
j_gene: TRBJ2-1
abundance: few
v_gene: TRBV6-4
CDR3nt: TGTGCCAGCAGTGACTCGACTAGCGGGAGCAATGAGCAGTTCTTC
CDR3aa: CASSDSTSGSNEQFF

d_gene: NA
j_gene: TRBJ1-1
abundance: NA
v_gene: TRBV4-1
CDR3nt: TGCGCCAGCAGCCAAGAGGCGTCGGGGAACACTGAAGCTTTCTTT
CDR3aa: CASSQEASGNTEAFF

d_gene: NA
j_gene: TRBJ2-1
abundance: many
v_gene: TRBV12-3/TRBV12-4
CDR3nt: TGTGCCAGCAGTTTAAACGTCGTCCTCCATGAGCAGTTCTTC
CDR3aa: CASSLNVVLHEQFF

d_gene: TRBD1
j_gene: TRBJ2-7
abundance: NA
v_gene: TRBV4-1
CDR3nt: TGCGCCAGCAGCCAAGGGGACAGGGGAATATTCGAGCAGTACTTC
CDR3aa: CASSQGDRGIFEQYF

d_gene: NA
j_gene: TRBJ1-1
abundance: few
v_gene: TRBV5-1
CDR3nt: TGCGCCAGCAGCTTGGGGACTTTGGGCACTGAAGCTTTCTTT
CDR3aa: CASSLGTLGTEAFF